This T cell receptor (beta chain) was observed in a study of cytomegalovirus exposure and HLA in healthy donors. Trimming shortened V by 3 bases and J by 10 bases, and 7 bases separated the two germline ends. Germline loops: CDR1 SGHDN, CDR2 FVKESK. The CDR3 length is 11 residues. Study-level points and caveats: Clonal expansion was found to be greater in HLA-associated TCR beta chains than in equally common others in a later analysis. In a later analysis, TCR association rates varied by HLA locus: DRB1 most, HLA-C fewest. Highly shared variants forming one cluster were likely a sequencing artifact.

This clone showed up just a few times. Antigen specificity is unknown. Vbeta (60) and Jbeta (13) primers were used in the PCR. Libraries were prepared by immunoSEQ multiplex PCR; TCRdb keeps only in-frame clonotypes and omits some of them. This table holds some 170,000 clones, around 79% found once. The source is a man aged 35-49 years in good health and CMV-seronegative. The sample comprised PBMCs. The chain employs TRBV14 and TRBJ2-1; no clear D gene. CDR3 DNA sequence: TGTGCCAGCAGCCATACATACGAGCAGTTCTTC. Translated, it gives CASSHTYEQFF.